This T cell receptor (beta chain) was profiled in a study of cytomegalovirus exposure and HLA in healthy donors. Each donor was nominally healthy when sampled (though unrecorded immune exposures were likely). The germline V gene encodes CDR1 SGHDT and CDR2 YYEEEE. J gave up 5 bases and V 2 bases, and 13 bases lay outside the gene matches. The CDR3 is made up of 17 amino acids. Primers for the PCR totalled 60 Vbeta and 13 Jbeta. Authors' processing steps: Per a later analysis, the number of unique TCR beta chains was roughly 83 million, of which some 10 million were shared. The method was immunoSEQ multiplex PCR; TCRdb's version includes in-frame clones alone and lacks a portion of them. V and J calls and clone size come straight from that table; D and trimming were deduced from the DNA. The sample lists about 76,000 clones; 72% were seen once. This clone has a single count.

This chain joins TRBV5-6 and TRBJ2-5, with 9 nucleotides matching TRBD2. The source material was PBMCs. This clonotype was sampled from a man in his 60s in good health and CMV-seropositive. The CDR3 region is CASSFSVAGDWSETQYF. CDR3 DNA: TGTGCCAGCAGCTTTAGCGTAGCGGGGGACTGGTCGGAGACCCAGTACTTC.